This record concerns one T cell receptor (beta chain) sequence. The antigen is unknown. The data derive from a study of T cells in Graves' hyperthyroidism and ophthalmopathy. Amplification yielded TCR beta CDR3 regions, with RNA transcripts as the source. A first-round RT-PCR of the TCR CDR3 used the HTBI primer set. TCRdb processed the multiplex PCR reads anew with MiXCR; each CDR3 protein has one entry. In the table there are around 700,000 distinct CDR3 sequences, under 45% of which are singletons. Germline CDR1 SEHNR, CDR2 FQNEAQ (reference sequence). With 8 bases clipped from V and 6 bases from J, the junction kept 3 bases outside the gene matches. CDR3 size: 13 residues. Across 18 months, stable Graves' hyperthyroidism was marked by no progression to ophthalmopathy. Notes on the study in general: Blood also carried most thyroid clonotypes expanded above 0.001. A model built on 13 V-J features separated ophthalmopathy from stable hyperthyroidism.

V gene TRBV7-9 combines with J gene TRBJ1-6; 8 nucleotides match TRBD1. What was sequenced was blood. This TCR came from a woman between 40 and 55 years old with Graves' hyperthyroidism. CDR3 in amino acids: CASRDRPNSPLHF. Written as DNA, the CDR3 is TGTGCCAGCCGGGACAGGCCTAATTCACCCCTCCACTTT.